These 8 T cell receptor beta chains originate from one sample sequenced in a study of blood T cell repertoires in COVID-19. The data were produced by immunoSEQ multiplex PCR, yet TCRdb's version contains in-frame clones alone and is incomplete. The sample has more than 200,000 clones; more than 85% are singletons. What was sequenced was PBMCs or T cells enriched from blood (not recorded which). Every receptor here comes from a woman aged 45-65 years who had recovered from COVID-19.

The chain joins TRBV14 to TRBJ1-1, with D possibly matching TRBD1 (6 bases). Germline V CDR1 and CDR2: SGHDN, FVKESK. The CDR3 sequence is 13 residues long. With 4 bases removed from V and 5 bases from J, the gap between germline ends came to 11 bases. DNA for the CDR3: TGTGCCAGCAGCCGGGACACAGGAACTGAAGCTTTCTTT. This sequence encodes CASSRDTGTEAFF.

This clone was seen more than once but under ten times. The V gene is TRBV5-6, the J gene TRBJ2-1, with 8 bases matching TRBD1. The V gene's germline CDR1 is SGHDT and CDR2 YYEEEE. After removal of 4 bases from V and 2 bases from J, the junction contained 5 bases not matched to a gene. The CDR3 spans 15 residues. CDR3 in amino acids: CASSRRQGTYNEQFF. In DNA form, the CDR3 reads TGTGCCAGCAGCCGAAGACAGGGGACCTACAATGAGCAGTTCTTC.

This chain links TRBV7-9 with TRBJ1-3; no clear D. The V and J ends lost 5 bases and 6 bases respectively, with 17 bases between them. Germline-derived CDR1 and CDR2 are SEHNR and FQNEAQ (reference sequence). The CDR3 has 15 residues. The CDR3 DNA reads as TGTGCCAGCAGCGCCCAAAACCGGGAGTTAAACACCATATATTTT. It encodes CASSAQNRELNTIYF.

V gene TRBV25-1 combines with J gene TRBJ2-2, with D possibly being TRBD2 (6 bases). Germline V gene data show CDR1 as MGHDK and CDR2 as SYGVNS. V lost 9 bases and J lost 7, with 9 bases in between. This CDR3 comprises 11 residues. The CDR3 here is CASFGGGELFF. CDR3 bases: TGTGCCAGTTTCGGGGGCGGGGAGCTGTTTTTT.

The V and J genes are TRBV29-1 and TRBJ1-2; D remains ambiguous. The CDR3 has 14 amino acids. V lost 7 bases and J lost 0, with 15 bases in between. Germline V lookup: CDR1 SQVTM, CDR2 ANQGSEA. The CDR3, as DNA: TGCAGCGCCCGCCGGGGAGATACTAACTATGGCTACACCTTC. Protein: CSARRGDTNYGYTF. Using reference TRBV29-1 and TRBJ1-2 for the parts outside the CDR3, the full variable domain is SAVISQKPSRDICQRGTSLTIQCQVDSQVTMMFWYRQQPGQSLTLIATANQGSEATYESGFVIDKFPISRPNLTFSTLTVSNMSPEDSSIYLCSARRGDTNYGYTFGSGTRLTVV.

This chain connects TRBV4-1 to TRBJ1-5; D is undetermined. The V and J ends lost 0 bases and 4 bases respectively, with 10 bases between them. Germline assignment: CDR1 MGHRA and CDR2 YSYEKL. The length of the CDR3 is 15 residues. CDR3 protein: CASSQDSTENQPQHF. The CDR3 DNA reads TGCGCCAGCAGCCAAGATTCGACGGAGAATCAGCCCCAGCATTTT.

The CDR3: CSASPPGNTEAFF. The CDR3 DNA sequence: TGCAGTGCTAGTCCCCCAGGAAACACTGAAGCTTTCTTT. The gene calls are TRBV20-1 and TRBJ1-1; no firm D call. This CDR3 has 13 residues. Germline V gives CDR1 DFQATT, CDR2 SNEGSKA (reference sequence). V was clipped by 3 bases and J by 2 bases, with 10 bases between them.

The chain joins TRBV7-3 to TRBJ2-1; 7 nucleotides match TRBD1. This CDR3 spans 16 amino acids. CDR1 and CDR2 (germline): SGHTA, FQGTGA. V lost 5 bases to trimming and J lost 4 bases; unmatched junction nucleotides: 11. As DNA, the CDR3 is TGTGCCAGCAGCCAAAGGGCCGGGGACAGTTACAATGAGCAGTTCTTC. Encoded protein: CASSQRAGDSYNEQFF.